The T cell receptor (beta chain) under discussion was sequenced for a study of shared clonotypes between healthy human individuals. Across the study: Three plates each covered CD4 naive and memory; CD8 naive two, CD8 memory one.

Points on this clone: No antigen is known for it.

Study observations and caveats: A generally larger estimated richness was seen in naive subsets than in memory subsets.

Only in-frame clones appear in the TCRdb table, and some are missing; sequencing was by immunoSEQ multiplex PCR. Among about 330,000 clones listed, roughly 87% were seen once. The TCR was taken from a young man in good health. The sample consisted of memory CD8+ T cells sorted from blood. Subset meaning: CD45RO+ cells pooled with CCR7-negative TemRA cells.

The CDR3 loop is CASSHRGSYGYTF. Here the CDR3 DNA reads TGTGCCAGCAGCCACAGGGGCAGCTATGGCTACACCTTC. The chain is built from TRBV6-5 and TRBJ1-2; 7 bases agree with TRBD1. Germline V gives CDR1 MNHEY, CDR2 SVGAGI. This CDR3 is 13 amino acids long. V shed 6 bases, J shed 4 bases, and the junction held 5 bases outside the gene matches.